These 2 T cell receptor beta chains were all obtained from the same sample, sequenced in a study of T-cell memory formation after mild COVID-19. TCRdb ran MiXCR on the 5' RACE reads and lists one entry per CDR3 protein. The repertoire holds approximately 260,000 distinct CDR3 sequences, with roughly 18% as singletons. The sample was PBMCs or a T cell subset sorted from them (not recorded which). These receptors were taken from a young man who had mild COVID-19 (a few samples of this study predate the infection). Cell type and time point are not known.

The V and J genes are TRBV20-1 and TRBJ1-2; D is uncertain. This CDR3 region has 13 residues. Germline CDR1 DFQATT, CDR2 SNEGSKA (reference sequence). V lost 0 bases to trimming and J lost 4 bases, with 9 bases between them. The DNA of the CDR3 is TGCAGTGCTAGAGATCTGGGCGGCTATGGCTACACCTTC. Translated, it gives CSARDLGGYGYTF.

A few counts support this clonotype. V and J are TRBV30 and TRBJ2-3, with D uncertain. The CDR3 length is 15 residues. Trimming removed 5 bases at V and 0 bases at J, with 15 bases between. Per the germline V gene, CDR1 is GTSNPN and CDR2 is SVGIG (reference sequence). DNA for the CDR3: TGTGCCTGGGGGTCCTACTCGGATAGCACAGATACGCAGTATTTT. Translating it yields CAWGSYSDSTDTQYF.